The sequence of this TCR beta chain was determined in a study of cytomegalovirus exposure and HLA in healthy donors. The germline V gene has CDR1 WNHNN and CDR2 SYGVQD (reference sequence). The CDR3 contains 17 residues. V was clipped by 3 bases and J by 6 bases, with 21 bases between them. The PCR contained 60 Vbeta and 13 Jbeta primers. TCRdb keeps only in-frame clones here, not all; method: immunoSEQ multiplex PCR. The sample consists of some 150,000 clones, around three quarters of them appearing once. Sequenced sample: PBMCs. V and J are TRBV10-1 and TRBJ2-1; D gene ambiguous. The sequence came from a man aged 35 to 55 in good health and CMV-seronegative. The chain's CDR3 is CASSDPARLGNFNEQFF. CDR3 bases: TGCGCCAGCAGTGATCCCGCCAGACTGGGTAATTTCAATGAGCAGTTCTTC.